The 15 T cell receptor beta chains below all came from one sample that was sequenced in a study of T cell responses to AZD1222 COVID-19 vaccine. Assay: immunoSEQ multiplex PCR; the TCRdb copy retains only in-frame clones and omits some. Found here are 40,000 to 60,000 clones, approximately 90% of them singletons; the top ten hold roughly 1.1%. Material: peripheral blood, obtained 28 days after the second AZD1222 dose. These TCRs come from an adult who received the AZD1222 COVID-19 vaccine.

The sample holds one count of this clone. It is unclear where the CDR3 begins or ends on the DNA, so no DNA is shown, and the CDR3 is as TCRdb lists it. V gene TRBV24-1 combines with J gene TRBJ2-1; TRBD1, as called in the table, went unchecked against the DNA. Both ends counted, the CDR3 spans 14 residues. From germline, CDR1 is KGHDR and CDR2 SFDVKD. CDR3 protein: CATSDFGTGARRFF.

The chain is built from TRBV28 and TRBJ1-5, with D perhaps matching TRBD1 (6 bases). Germline V CDR1 and CDR2: MDHEN, SYDVKM. V was clipped by 7 bases and J by 5 bases, with 18 bases between them. The CDR3 sequence is 15 residues long. CDR3 sequence (DNA): TGTGCCAGCACCTCCCCCATAGACAGGCATCAGCCCCAGCATTTT. Its protein is CASTSPIDRHQPQHF.

The CDR3 loop is CASSIGGSGYGYTF. As DNA, the CDR3 is TGTGCCAGTAGTATCGGTGGGTCGGGCTATGGCTACACCTTC. V gene TRBV19 combines with J gene TRBJ1-2; D gene ambiguous. Per the germline V gene, CDR1 is LNHDA and CDR2 is SQIVND (reference sequence). CDR3 length equals 14 residues. Trimming cost V 3 bases and J 4 bases, with 12 bases left between them.

The rearrangement links TRBV19 to TRBJ1-5, with TRBD1 matching over 8 bases. This CDR3 is built from 16 residues. The germline V gene encodes CDR1 LNHDA and CDR2 SQIVND (reference sequence). V shed 1 base and J 2 bases; nucleotides not matched to a gene: 4. The CDR3 reads CASSIVGTGGNQPQHF. The CDR3 DNA is TGTGCCAGTAGTATAGTAGGGACAGGTGGCAATCAGCCCCAGCATTTT.

This clone was seen a single time. The chain couples TRBV27 to TRBJ1-6, with no clear D. Per germline, CDR1 MNHEY and CDR2 SMNVEV (reference sequence). V was pared by 0 bases and J by 6 bases, with 12 bases between. This CDR3 comprises 16 residues. CDR3 in DNA: TGTGCCAGCAGTTTATCCGCGGCACGGGGTAATTCACCCCTCCACTTT. This encodes CASSLSAARGNSPLHF.

The rearrangement joins TRBV5-6 to TRBJ2-5; 14 positions agree with TRBD2. The CDR3 sequence is 17 residues long. Germline V gives CDR1 SGHDT, CDR2 YYEEEE. The V gene end was trimmed by 0 bases and the J gene end by 5 bases; junction bases not matched to a gene: 6. Here the CDR3 reads CASSLAGLAGGGETQYF. The CDR3 nucleotides read TGTGCCAGCAGCTTGGCCGGACTAGCGGGAGGTGGGGAGACCCAGTACTTC.

J is TRBJ2-5 and V is TRBV2; D gene uncertain. Germline V gene data show CDR1 as SNHLY and CDR2 as FYNNEI. Trimming pared 5 bases from V and 5 bases from J, leaving 9 bases between. The CDR3 loop spans 12 amino acids. CDR3 nucleotides: TGTGCCAGCAGTCCGGTGGGGGAGACCCAGTACTTC. It is translated as CASSPVGETQYF.

V usage is TRBV25-1 and J usage is TRBJ1-6; maybe TRBD1 (6 bases). Germline V gives CDR1 MGHDK, CDR2 SYGVNS. V lost 6 bases to trimming and J lost 10 bases, with 13 bases between them. The CDR3 has 13 residues. CDR3 sequence (DNA): TGTGCCAGCAGGCGGGAGACAGGCTCACCCCTCCACTTT. Translated: CASRRETGSPLHF.

A few counts support this clone. The V gene is TRBV5-1, the J gene TRBJ1-3; the match to TRBD1 covers 8 bases. CDR3 length: 18 residues. Unmatched junction bases numbered 10, after V lost 2 bases and J lost 0 bases. Germline loops: CDR1 SGHRS, CDR2 YFSETQ. The CDR3 loop reads CASSFSGTGGISGNTIYF. The CDR3, as DNA: TGCGCCAGCAGCTTTTCCGGGACAGGCGGGATCTCTGGAAACACCATATATTTT.

J is TRBJ2-7 and V is TRBV28; D is unclear. The CDR3 consists of 16 residues. CDR1 MDHEN and CDR2 SYDVKM come from the germline V gene. V was shortened by 2 bases and J by 3 bases, with 17 bases between the two germline ends. The CDR3 protein is CASSLPLFGPGYEQYF. CDR3 coding DNA: TGTGCCAGCAGTTTACCTTTATTTGGCCCGGGCTACGAGCAGTACTTC.

The CDR3: CASSDGGPPGYTF. For the CDR3, the DNA is TGTGCCAGCAGTGACGGGGGGCCTCCTGGCTACACCTTC. This sequence joins TRBV6-4 and TRBJ1-2, with D tentatively TRBD1 (6 bases). Germline-derived CDR1 and CDR2 are MRHNA and SNTAGT. The germline V and J ends were trimmed by 2 bases and 7 bases, with 11 bases remaining between them. The CDR3 is 13 residues long.

This sequence joins TRBV11-2 and TRBJ1-1; D remains unclear. Germline CDR1 is SGHAT and CDR2 is FQNNGV. The length of the CDR3 is 14 residues. V dropped 5 bases and J dropped 4 bases, with 14 bases sitting between them. As DNA, the CDR3 is TGTGCCAGCAGCGCAACAAACGGCCCCACTGAAGCTTTCTTT. It yields the protein CASSATNGPTEAFF.

The chain combines TRBV28 with TRBJ2-3; 7 bases are a match to TRBD2. Germline V gene lookup returns CDR1 MDHEN and CDR2 SYDVKM. V lost 4 bases and J lost 6; bases outside the gene matches: 31. This CDR3 has 22 amino acids. CDR3 coding DNA: TGTGCCAGCAGTTCCCGAGACACGACCGCACATTTTAGCGGGTGGGCGCAGGATACGCAGTATTTT. Its translation: CASSSRDTTAHFSGWAQDTQYF. Using reference TRBV28 and TRBJ2-3 for the parts outside the CDR3, the full variable domain is DVKVTQSSRYLVKRTGEKVFLECVQDMDHENMFWYRQDPGLGLRLIYFSYDVKMKEKGDIPEGYSVSREKKERFSLILESASTNQTSMYLCASSSRDTTAHFSGWAQDTQYFGPGTRLTVL.

The rearrangement uses TRBV4-1 and TRBJ1-3; 7 bases map to TRBD1. The CDR3 covers 15 residues. Germline trimming cut 6 bases from V and 0 bases from J; bases unmatched to any gene: 5. Germline V gene lookup returns CDR1 MGHRA and CDR2 YSYEKL. As DNA, the CDR3 is TGCGCCAGCAGTCGGGACAGCCGCTCTGGAAACACCATATATTTT. It is translated as CASSRDSRSGNTIYF.

The chain employs TRBV4-2 and TRBJ1-6; 8 nucleotides agree with TRBD1. Looked up from germline, CDR1 is LGHNA and CDR2 is YNFKEQ. V lost 0 bases to trimming and J lost 0 bases; unmatched junction nucleotides: 7. The length of the CDR3 is 19 residues. CDR3 in amino acids: CASSQDPGQGSSYNSPLHF. In DNA form, the CDR3 reads TGTGCCAGCAGCCAAGATCCTGGACAGGGTAGCTCCTATAATTCACCCCTCCACTTT.